The 11 T cell receptor beta chains reported below all come from one sample, sequenced in a study of tumor and adjacent non-tumor tissue in lung cancer. TCRbeta libraries were built with three rounds of nested PCR, modified from ARM-PCR. MiXCR was run by TCRdb on the multiplex PCR reads, yielding one entry per CDR3 protein. The data show approximately 62,000 distinct CDR3 sequences, about 55% seen once. The template was RNA from unsorted bulk tissue. The normal lung tissue was taken more than 3 cm from the tumor edge. Sequenced input: distant non-tumor lung tissue. The receptors derive from a man between 65 and 85 years old with non-small cell lung cancer.

This clonotype was counted a few times. The conserved final phenylalanine or tryptophan is absent from the CDR3, which likely points to a read error. The V call is TRBV29-1, the J call TRBJ2-3; TRBD1 aligns across 7 bases. This CDR3 contains 20 residues. The V and J ends lost 7 bases and 3 bases, in that order; junction bases with no gene match: 28. Germline-derived CDR1 and CDR2 are SQVTM and ANQGSEA. The CDR3 nucleotides are TGCAGCGAGAGACAGGGAGTGAGCACCAGGGGTTTGATCGGAACAGATACGCAGTATTCT. Translated: CSERQGVSTRGLIGTDTQYS.

Comment on this clonotype: The CDR3 does not close with the conserved phenylalanine or tryptophan, likely indicating a read error. The gene calls are TRBV2 and TRBJ2-2; D unclear. The CDR3 is 14 residues long. Germline CDR1 is SNHLY and CDR2 is FYNNEI. Trimming took off 3 bases at V and 3 bases at J, with 8 bases between the two ends. The CDR3 nucleotides are TGTGCCAGCAGTGACTTTGCGGACACCGGGGAGCTGTTTCTT. Translating gives CASSDFADTGELFL.

This clonotype was detected ten times or more. This chain connects TRBV29-1 to TRBJ1-2, with 8 bases fitting TRBD1. The CDR3 has 12 residues. The ends lost 3 bases at V and 10 bases at J; junction bases unmatched: 7. From germline, CDR1 is SQVTM and CDR2 ANQGSEA. CDR3 nucleotides: TGCAGCGTTGAGGGCGGGACAGGCTCCTACACCTTC. Its protein is CSVEGGTGSYTF.

As concerns this clonotype: The conserved final phenylalanine or tryptophan is absent from the CDR3, which likely points to a read error. The CDR3 nucleotides are TGTGCCATCAGTCCTACCAGCGGCAAGGAGAACAACGAGCAGTTCCTC. It specifies CAISPTSGKENNEQFL. V gene TRBV10-3 combines with J gene TRBJ2-1; perhaps TRBD2 as D (5 bases). Germline CDR1 and CDR2: ENHRY and SYGVKD. This CDR3 comprises 16 residues.

A remark on this clonotype: Just one base apart from a much larger clone, this may be a read error. Since no conserved phenylalanine or tryptophan closes the CDR3, a read error is the likely cause. The genes are TRBV29-1 and TRBJ1-2, with D possibly being TRBD1 (6 bases). There are 13 residues in the CDR3. Germline CDR1 is SQVTM and CDR2 is ANQGSEA. Between the trimmed V and J ends, which lost 6 bases and 5 bases, there was a span of 16 bases. The CDR3 loop is CSVSGAEGYGYTL. CDR3 DNA: TGCAGCGTCTCGGGGGCGGAAGGTTATGGCTACACCTTG.

The chain recombines TRBV6-5 with TRBJ2-3; D possibly corresponds to TRBD2 (5 bases). The CDR3 runs 15 residues. Deletions cut 4 bases from V and 5 bases from J, with 16 bases between. CDR1 and CDR2 (germline): MNHEY, SVGAGI. The CDR3 protein is CASSFKRIGGDTQYF. The CDR3 DNA is TGTGCCAGCAGTTTTAAAAGGATAGGAGGAGATACGCAGTATTTT.

The chain recombines TRBV6-1 with TRBJ2-4, with 12 nucleotides matching TRBD2. The CDR3 totals 19 residues. Trimming removed 4 bases from V and 1 base from J; junction bases left unmatched: 11. The germline V gene encodes CDR1 MNHNS and CDR2 SASEGT. The CDR3 protein is CASSGPLAGGPRAKNIQYF. For the CDR3, the DNA is TGTGCCAGCAGTGGGCCCCTAGCGGGGGGGCCACGGGCCAAAAACATTCAGTACTTC.

The chain has TRBV6-5 and TRBJ2-3; D call uncertain. In germline, CDR1 is MNHEY, CDR2 SVGAGI. Trimming cost V 0 bases and J 7 bases, with 17 bases left between them. The CDR3 is 16 amino acids. CDR3 nucleotides: TGTGCCAGCAGTTACTCAAAATCCCCCGGTTCCTATACGCAGTATTTT. Translating gives CASSYSKSPGSYTQYF.

J is TRBJ2-7 and V is TRBV28, with 8 bases aligning to TRBD1. The CDR3 loop spans 14 amino acids. Germline trimming cut 6 bases from V and 7 bases from J; bases unmatched to any gene: 11. The germline V gene encodes CDR1 MDHEN and CDR2 SYDVKM. The CDR3 region is CASRLARGLGEQYF. The DNA of the CDR3 is TGTGCCAGCAGACTTGCCAGGGGGCTAGGAGAGCAGTACTTC. Together with reference TRBV28 and TRBJ2-7, the CDR3 gives the full variable domain: DVKVTQSSRYLVKRTGEKVFLECVQDMDHENMFWYRQDPGLGLRLIYFSYDVKMKEKGDIPEGYSVSREKKERFSLILESASTNQTSMYLCASRLARGLGEQYFGPGTRLTVT.

Points on this clonotype: Mismatch with germline at one junction end may stem from a read error. V is TRBV5-5 and J is TRBJ1-2; D might be TRBD1 (5 bases). The germline CDR1 and CDR2 sequences are SGHKS and YYEKEE (reference sequence). This CDR3 is 14 amino acids long. The CDR3 sequence: CASSLASGVYGYIF. CDR3 DNA: TGTGCCAGCAGCTTGGCGTCGGGGGTATATGGCTACATCTTC.

To note about this clonotype: A much larger clone sits a single nucleotide away, making a read error possible. The V gene is TRBV24-1, the J gene TRBJ2-5, with a possible D match to TRBD1 (6 bases). This CDR3 contains 14 residues. Germline lookup yields CDR1 KGHDR and CDR2 SFDVKD. In DNA, the CDR3 is TGTGTCACCAGTGACGAGGGACAAGCAGAGACCCAGTACTTC. Translation: CVTSDEGQAETQYF.